This passage covers 8 T cell receptor beta chains from one sample sequenced in a study of blood T cells in healthy people across ages. PCR was performed a second time for about 7 to 12 cycles using a sample-barcoded 5' primer and a J-beta primer mix. TCRdb recomputed calls from the 5' RACE reads with MiXCR, one row per CDR3 protein. The table records 750,000 to 850,000 distinct CDR3 sequences, around 25% of them present only once. These records were also assigned to another study, of T cells of mothers and their children.

Sequencing was performed on blood. The receptors come from a boy under 18 in good health.

The chain has TRBV4-2 and TRBJ2-1, with TRBD2 matching 9 bases. The ends lost 4 bases at V and 7 bases at J; junction bases unmatched: 11. Germline assignment: CDR1 LGHNA and CDR2 YNFKEQ. The CDR3 has 16 residues. The CDR3 region is CASSRINSGRSNEQFF. CDR3 in DNA: TGTGCCAGCAGCCGAATAAATAGCGGGAGATCAAATGAGCAGTTCTTC.

This chain links TRBV28 with TRBJ2-4; D is unclear. Trimming shortened V by 6 bases and J by 7 bases, and 10 bases separated the two germline ends. In germline, CDR1 is MDHEN, CDR2 SYDVKM. This CDR3 is 12 amino acids long. The CDR3, as DNA: TGTGCCAGCAGACACCTCCAGAACATTCAGTACTTC. This encodes CASRHLQNIQYF.

This clonotype has more than one count but fewer than ten. The chain uses TRBV29-1 and TRBJ2-1; 13 nucleotides line up with TRBD2. Germline values: CDR1 SQVTM, CDR2 ANQGSEA. With 6 bases clipped from V and 3 bases from J, the junction kept 11 bases outside the gene matches. The CDR3 is 17 amino acids. CDR3 bases: TGCAGCGTCGGAGGGACTAGCGGGGATATCCTCTACAATGAGCAGTTCTTC. Translation: CSVGGTSGDILYNEQFF.

This clonotype showed up just a few times. The V and J genes are TRBV3-1 and TRBJ1-2; D not resolved. Trimming pared 1 base from V and 6 bases from J, leaving 12 bases between. The CDR3 is made up of 14 amino acids. CDR1 is LGHDT, CDR2 YNNKEL, per germline (reference sequence). The CDR3 spells CASSQGRTDHGYTF. The CDR3 DNA is TGTGCCAGCAGCCAAGGGCGGACTGACCATGGCTACACCTTC.

The chain has TRBV28 and TRBJ1-1; D is undetermined. CDR1 and CDR2 from the germline V gene are MDHEN and SYDVKM. The CDR3 covers 14 residues. Trimming shortened V by 5 bases and J by 4 bases, and 14 bases separated the two germline ends. In DNA, the CDR3 is TGTGCCAGCAGTCCGCCGACCTGGGGCACTGAAGCTTTCTTT. Protein sequence: CASSPPTWGTEAFF.

The gene calls are TRBV7-2 and TRBJ2-7; 9 bases agree with TRBD1. This CDR3 has 14 amino acids. Germline V lookup: CDR1 SGHTA, CDR2 FQGNSA. V dropped 5 bases and J dropped 6; count of bases not matched to a gene: 8. CDR3 nucleotide sequence: TGTGCCAGCAGCGCCACAGGGGGCGGAGGCGAGCAGTACTTC. Translation gives CASSATGGGGEQYF.

This clonotype was seen only a few times. This chain uses TRBV7-8 with TRBJ1-3; no reliable D call. The CDR3 runs 15 residues. Germline loops: CDR1 SGHVS, CDR2 FQNEAQ. Deletions cut 1 base from V and 3 bases from J, with 10 bases between. CDR3 sequence: CASSLGVGGGNTIYF. CDR3 nucleotide sequence: TGTGCCAGCAGCTTAGGTGTTGGAGGTGGAAACACCATATATTTT.

This clonotype showed up just a few times. The chain is built from TRBV5-1 and TRBJ2-5, with no clear D. The J call may be incorrect, as the DNA end agrees better with TRBJ2-7. The germline gives CDR1 SGHRS, CDR2 YFSETQ. This CDR3 region has 14 residues. This CDR3 is CASSLGDPLNEQYF. CDR3 DNA: TGCGCCAGCAGCCTTGGCGACCCCCTAAACGAGCAGTACTTC.